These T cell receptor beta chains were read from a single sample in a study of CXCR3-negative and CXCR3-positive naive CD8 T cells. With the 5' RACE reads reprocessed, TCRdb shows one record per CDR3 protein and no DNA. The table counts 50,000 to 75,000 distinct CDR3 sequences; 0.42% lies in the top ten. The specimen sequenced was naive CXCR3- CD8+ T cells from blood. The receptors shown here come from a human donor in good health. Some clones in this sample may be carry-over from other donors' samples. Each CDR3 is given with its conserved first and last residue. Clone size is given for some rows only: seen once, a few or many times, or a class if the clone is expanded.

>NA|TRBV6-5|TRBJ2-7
CASSSGTGYEQYF
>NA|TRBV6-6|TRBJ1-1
CASSYSGQGYTEAFF
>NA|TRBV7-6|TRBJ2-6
CASSLNRADGTGANVLTF
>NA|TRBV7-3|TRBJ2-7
CASSQWAGVSYEQYF
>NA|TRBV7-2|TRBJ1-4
CASSLAGARIATNEKLFF
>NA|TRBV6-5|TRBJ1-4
CASSYSNGVQNEKLFF
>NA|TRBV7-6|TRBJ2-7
CASSTGQGPYEQYF
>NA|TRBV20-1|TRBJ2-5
CSARGGTVTETQYF
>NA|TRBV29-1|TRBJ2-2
CSVRDRGLEGTGELFF
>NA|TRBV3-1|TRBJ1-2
CASSQTDAPNYGYTF
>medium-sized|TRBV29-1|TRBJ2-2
CSVEDTSAGELFF
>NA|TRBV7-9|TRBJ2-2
CASSEPGQNTGELFF
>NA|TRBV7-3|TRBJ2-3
CASSLIGGGTDTQYF
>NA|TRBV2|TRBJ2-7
CASRPGATISYEQYF
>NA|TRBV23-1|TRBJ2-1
CASSQWVGQFF
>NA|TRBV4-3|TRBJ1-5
CASSQDLPSNQPQHF
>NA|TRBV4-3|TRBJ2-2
CASSPEGYTGELFF
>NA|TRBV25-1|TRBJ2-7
CASPPGTAVSEQYF
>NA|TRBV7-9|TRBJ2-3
CASSLVDRGPDTQYF
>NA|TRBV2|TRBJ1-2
CARRGVQGKYGYTF
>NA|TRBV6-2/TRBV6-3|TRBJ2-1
CAIVGGTYNEQFF
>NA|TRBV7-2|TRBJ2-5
CASSLLPGPSGETQYF
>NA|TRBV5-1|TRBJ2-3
CASRLYREEADTQYF
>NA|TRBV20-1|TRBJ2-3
CSFIDRERDTQYF
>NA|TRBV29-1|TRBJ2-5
CSVGEGVWEETQYF